This T cell receptor (beta chain) is drawn from a study of chemoradiotherapy in HPV16-positive cancers. Overall study results and limits: HPV-responsive T-cell expansion during chemoradiotherapy was linked to improved recurrence-free survival in HPV16-positive patients. Non-HPV-specific T cells did not expand in tumors during treatment, whereas candidate HPV-specific clones and E7-related motifs did.

Clones were read by immunoSEQ multiplex PCR, and TCRdb kept only the in-frame ones, dropping some. The repertoire holds 20,000 to 30,000 clones, with less than 95% as singletons. A single count supports this clone. Antigen specificity is unknown. Repeated repertoire sampling spanned the course of chemoradiotherapy. The CDR3 has 17 residues. The germline V gene has CDR1 MDHEN and CDR2 SYDVKM. V lost 5 bases to trimming and J lost 5 bases, with 24 bases between them. The V call is TRBV28, the J call TRBJ1-2; perhaps TRBD1 as D (5 bases). The sample was gathered from a patient who underwent chemoradiotherapy. This clonotype was sampled from a human donor with HPV-associated anogenital cancer. CDR3 protein: CASSQSAAGGSRYGYTF. The CDR3 DNA reads as TGTGCCAGCAGTCAATCCGCCGCGGGGGGATCCCGTTATGGCTACACCTTC.